This is a list of T cell receptor beta chains from one sample in a study of beta chain features in type 1 diabetes. Sequencing used immunoSEQ multiplex PCR; TCRdb keeps in-frame clones, though not all of them. The sample records hundreds of thousands of clones, approximately 14% being singletons. Sequenced sample: central memory CD4+ T cells from blood. The receptor source for this set is a man between 25 and 39 years old in good health. The CDR3 runs from the conserved cysteine through the conserved F or W. The order of the fields is D gene, clone size, V gene, J gene, CDR3 DNA, CDR3 protein. A D gene is named only where the DNA matches it firmly. Clone size is not always given. Where it is, it says once, few, many or a class for expanded clones.

>.|few|TRBV6-1|TRBJ2-5
TGTGCCAGCAGTGAAGTCCAGGGGACAAATCTGGGGGAGACCCAGTACTTC
CASSEVQGTNLGETQYF
>.|.|TRBV9|TRBJ2-3
TGTGCCAGCAGCGTAGCTACAGATACGCAGTATTTT
CASSVATDTQYF
>.|few|TRBV2|TRBJ2-5
TGTGCCAGCAGCTTAGTAGCCCAAGAGACCCAGTACTTC
CASSLVAQETQYF
>.|.|TRBV27|TRBJ2-4
TGTGCCAGCAGTTTATCGACGACAGCCAAAAACATTCAGTACTTC
CASSLSTTAKNIQYF
>TRBD2|.|TRBV6-1|TRBJ2-3
TGTGCCAGCAACCGGGGGGGCCGGAATACGCAGTATTTT
CASNRGGRNTQYF
>TRBD2|.|TRBV18|TRBJ2-3
TGTGCCAGCTCCCAGTCCGTGACTAGCGGGGGAGATACGCAGTATTTT
CASSQSVTSGGDTQYF
>TRBD2|few|TRBV7-2|TRBJ2-3
TGTGCCAGCAGCCAAGCTCGAGCGGGAGGGACGGATACGCAGTATTTT
CASSQARAGGTDTQYF
>.|.|TRBV5-6|TRBJ2-3
TGTGCCAGCAGCCCGGAGTCCAGGAGCACAGATACGCAGTATTTT
CASSPESRSTDTQYF
>TRBD2|few|TRBV5-4|TRBJ2-1
TGTGCCAGCAGCCCGGGGACTAGCGGGAGGGGAAGGAATGAGCAGTTCTTC
CASSPGTSGRGRNEQFF
>TRBD2|few|TRBV5-6|TRBJ2-1
TGTGCCAGCTCGGTAGGCGAGACTAGCTTCTACAATGAGCAGTTCTTC
CASSVGETSFYNEQFF
>.|few|TRBV25-1|TRBJ2-7
TGTGCCAGCAGTGATTCCTCTGACGAGCAGTACTTC
CASSDSSDEQYF
>.|few|TRBV5-1|TRBJ1-1
TGCGCCAGCAGCCCCTCTGGGAGCACTGGCACTGAAGCTTTCTTT
CASSPSGSTGTEAFF
>TRBD1|few|TRBV6-5|TRBJ1-1
TGTGCCAGCCTAACACAGGGGGTATTAGTCACTGAAGCTTTCTTT
CASLTQGVLVTEAFF
>.|.|TRBV7-9|TRBJ2-2
TGTGCCAGCAGCTTAGTATTGGGAAACACCGGGGAGCTGTTTTTT
CASSLVLGNTGELFF
>TRBD2|.|TRBV6-4|TRBJ2-1
TGTGCCAGCAGTGAGACTAGCGGGAGTTGGAGTGAGCAGTTCTTC
CASSETSGSWSEQFF
>.|.|TRBV18|TRBJ1-2
TGTGCCAGCTCACCACCCGGGGGTCGGTCCTATGGCTACACCTTC
CASSPPGGRSYGYTF
>TRBD1|few|TRBV2|TRBJ1-5
TGTGCCAGCAGAAAGGACAGGGGCGACAATCAGCCCCAGCATTTT
CASRKDRGDNQPQHF
>.|.|TRBV14|TRBJ1-1
TGTGCCAGCAGCCTACAATTGAACACTGAAGCTTTCTTT
CASSLQLNTEAFF
>TRBD2|few|TRBV9|TRBJ2-1
TGTGCCAGCAGCGTACGATCTAGCGGTGAGCAGTTCTTC
CASSVRSSGEQFF
>TRBD1|.|TRBV6-1|TRBJ1-2
TGTGCCAGCAGCGCCGGGACAGGGGACTATGGCTACACCTTC
CASSAGTGDYGYTF
>TRBD1|few|TRBV7-2|TRBJ2-5
TGTGCCAGCAGGCATGACCAGGGGGTCGTGGAGACCCAGTACTTC
CASRHDQGVVETQYF
>TRBD2|few|TRBV5-4|TRBJ2-2
TGTGCCTCGCGCCAGGGACTAGCGAACACCGGGGAGCTGTTTTTT
CASRQGLANTGELFF
>.|.|TRBV11-2|TRBJ2-5
TGTGCCAGCAGCATAAATCCCCTCTCCCCCGGGGAGACCCAGTACTTC
CASSINPLSPGETQYF
>.|.|TRBV4-2|TRBJ1-1
TGTGCCAGCAGCCATGCCGGCAGGGTTGGCCCTGAAGCTTTCTTT
CASSHAGRVGPEAFF
>.|.|TRBV6-1|TRBJ1-1
TGTGCCAGCAGTGAGCAGGGGAGGGCTTTCTTT
CASSEQGRAFF
>TRBD2|.|TRBV9|TRBJ2-5
TGTGCCAGCAGCGTCACTAGCGGGGGAACACAAGAGACCCAGTACTTC
CASSVTSGGTQETQYF
>.|few|TRBV18|TRBJ1-4
TGTGCCAGCTCACCCCAAAGCGATGAAAAACTGTTTTTT
CASSPQSDEKLFF
>.|few|TRBV11-3|TRBJ2-1
TGTGCCAGCACCCAATACAATGAGCAGTTCTTC
CASTQYNEQFF
>.|many|TRBV21-1|TRBJ1-5
TGTGCCAGCAGCAAAGCGCTGGCAGGGCCGAGGCAGCCCCAGCATTTT
CASSKALAGPRQPQHF
>TRBD1|many|TRBV2|TRBJ2-4
TGTGCCAGCAAAGGGACAGGGATTTACATTCAGTACTTC
CASKGTGIYIQYF
>.|few|TRBV29-1|TRBJ1-5
TGCAGCGTTGAAGAGCAGGACGGCCAGCCCCAGCATTTT
CSVEEQDGQPQHF
>.|.|TRBV5-6|TRBJ1-5
TGTGCCAGCAGCCGATTACAGGGTTATGGGCAGCCCCAGCATTTT
CASSRLQGYGQPQHF
>TRBD1|.|TRBV29-1|TRBJ1-2
TGCAGCGTTGAAATTAGGGGGCCCACGGGAGGCTACACCTTC
CSVEIRGPTGGYTF
>TRBD2|few|TRBV5-1|TRBJ2-5
TGCGCCAGCAGCCGAGTTAGCGGGAGAGGAGAGACCCAGTACTTC
CASSRVSGRGETQYF
>.|few|TRBV29-1|TRBJ2-7
TGCAGCGTTGGGCCGACGGGGAGAGAGCAGTACTTC
CSVGPTGREQYF
>TRBD1|.|TRBV4-2|TRBJ2-1
TGTGCCAGCAGCCTACCCGGGACAGGGGTCGCCGAGCAGTTCTTC
CASSLPGTGVAEQFF
>.|.|TRBV6-6|TRBJ2-7
TGTGCCAGCACAGTCCTTCGACTAGATGGCGAGCAGTACTTC
CASTVLRLDGEQYF
>.|.|TRBV5-4|TRBJ2-1
TGTGCCAGCAGCCAAGATGGCTACTCTGGCACAATTGAGCAGTTCTTC
CASSQDGYSGTIEQFF
>.|.|TRBV27|TRBJ2-1
TGTGCCAGCAGTTTACCAAATGCGGGTAATGAGCAGTTCTTC
CASSLPNAGNEQFF
>TRBD1|.|TRBV9|TRBJ2-7
TGTGCCAGCAGCGTAACGCCACACCCCGACAGGGGGAACTACGAGCAGTACTTC
CASSVTPHPDRGNYEQYF
>TRBD1|few|TRBV11-3|TRBJ2-3
TGTGCCAGCAGCCCTACGCCAGGGGGCCGGGGAGATACGCAGTATTTT
CASSPTPGGRGDTQYF
>.|few|TRBV5-1|TRBJ2-3
TGCGCCAGCAGCTTGGTTTCCGGGGGAAACACAGATACGCAGTATTTT
CASSLVSGGNTDTQYF
>TRBD1|.|TRBV10-2|TRBJ2-7
TGCGCCAGCAGAGGACAGGGGGCGCTTTCCGAGCAGTACTTC
CASRGQGALSEQYF
>.|few|TRBV6-1|TRBJ2-7
TGTGCCGCCTGGTCGGGCCTTTGGCAGTACTTC
CAAWSGLWQYF
>.|few|TRBV5-1|TRBJ1-2
TGCGCCAGCAGCCTAGGGACCGCCAAGGGGAGCTATGGCTACACCTTC
CASSLGTAKGSYGYTF
>.|many|TRBV7-2|TRBJ1-1
TGTGCCAGCAGCTTAGGTCGGGGAAACACTGAAGCTTTCTTT
CASSLGRGNTEAFF
>.|many|TRBV5-5|TRBJ2-4
TGTGCCAGCAGCTTGGGGGCTGCCAAAAACATTCAGTACTTC
CASSLGAAKNIQYF
>TRBD2|few|TRBV7-6|TRBJ2-5
TGTGCCAGCAGCCAGCGGATGGTAGCGGGGAATTTCCAAGAGACCCAGTACTTC
CASSQRMVAGNFQETQYF
>TRBD2|many|TRBV2|TRBJ2-4
TGTGCCAGCACCTTTAGAGCGGGAGACATTCAGTACTTC
CASTFRAGDIQYF
>TRBD2|.|TRBV9|TRBJ2-5
TGTGCCAGCAGCGTAGGGGCCCTAGCGGGGCAAGAGACCCAGTACTTC
CASSVGALAGQETQYF
>.|.|TRBV7-2|TRBJ2-3
TGTGCCAGCAGCTTAGCGCCTGGCACAGATACGCAGTATTTT
CASSLAPGTDTQYF
>TRBD1|many|TRBV29-1|TRBJ2-1
TGCAGCGTTAGGGACAGGGGGTTTTACAATGAGCAGTTCTTC
CSVRDRGFYNEQFF
>.|few|TRBV7-3|TRBJ1-1
TGTGCCAGCAGCTTAGCCACAGGCTCTGAAGCTTTCTTT
CASSLATGSEAFF
>TRBD1|many|TRBV5-1|TRBJ1-2
TGCGCCAGCAGCTGGACTCGACAGGGGAGTGGCTACACCTTC
CASSWTRQGSGYTF
>TRBD1|.|TRBV9|TRBJ1-4
TGTGCCAGCAGCATGGACAGGGAGGGAAAACTGTTTTTT
CASSMDREGKLFF